This T cell receptor beta chain emerged from a study of radiotherapy plus CTLA-4 blockade in lung cancer. Study-level findings and limits: Best predicting response, reportedly, were early blood T cell clone dynamics, with interferon-beta.

Points on this clone: Its antigen is still unknown.

The assay was immunoSEQ multiplex PCR, and TCRdb's table has in-frame clones only and misses some. The sample yields 90,000 to 100,000 clones, under 85% seen once. The sample in question was peripheral blood, obtained from a patient treated with radiotherapy plus ipilimumab. The sequence derives from a human donor with non-small cell lung cancer who had a partial response to radiotherapy plus ipilimumab. Some clones in this sample may be carry-over from other donors' samples.

The CDR3 sequence is CASSVAGGTYNEQFF. DNA of the CDR3: TGTGCCAGCAGTGTAGCGGGAGGAACCTACAATGAGCAGTTCTTC. This rearrangement joins TRBV2 to TRBJ2-1; 10 bases match TRBD2. The CDR3 has 15 amino acids. V lost 4 bases and J lost 2; bases outside the gene matches: 2. Germline CDR1 and CDR2: SNHLY and FYNNEI.